This T cell receptor beta chain came from a study of CD8+CD57+ T cells in acquired aplastic anemia. Flow cytometry had shown expanded CD8+CD57+ cells in the patients chosen for sequencing. The germline V gene encodes CDR1 SQVTM and CDR2 ANQGSEA. The CDR3 spans 13 residues. Trimming shortened V by 4 bases and J by 2 bases, and 9 bases separated the two germline ends. The use of genomic DNA as template underpinned the TCR beta VDJ and CDR3 profiling. Each CDR3 protein gets one entry after TCRdb re-called the reads with MiXCR. The top ten clones hold 7.8% of a sample with hundreds of thousands of distinct CDR3 sequences, approximately 45% of them seen once.

This clonotype originated in a human donor with aplastic anemia. The rearrangement uses TRBV29-1 and TRBJ1-5; D unclear. Sample: sorted CD4+, CD8+, or CD8+CD57+ T cells (not recorded which) from PBMCs. CDR3 region: CSVVTDGNQPQHF. The CDR3 region has the DNA TGCAGCGTTGTCACAGACGGCAATCAGCCCCAGCATTTT.